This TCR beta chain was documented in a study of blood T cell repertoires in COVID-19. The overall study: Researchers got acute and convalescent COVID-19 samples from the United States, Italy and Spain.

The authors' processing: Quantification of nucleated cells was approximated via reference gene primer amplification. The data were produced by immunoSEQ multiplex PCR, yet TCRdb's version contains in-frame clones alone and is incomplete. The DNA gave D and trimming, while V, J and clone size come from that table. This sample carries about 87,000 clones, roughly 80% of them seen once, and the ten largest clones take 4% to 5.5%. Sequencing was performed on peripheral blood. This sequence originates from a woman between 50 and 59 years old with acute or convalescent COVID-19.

CDR3 protein: CASNPSKTGGSQPQHF. For the CDR3, the DNA is TGTGCCAGTAACCCCTCCAAGACAGGGGGCAGCCAGCCCCAGCATTTT. J is TRBJ1-5 and V is TRBV19, with 10 bases lining up with TRBD1. The CDR3 extends over 16 amino acids. Germline CDR1 and CDR2: LNHDA and SQIVND (reference sequence). V gave up 7 bases and J gave up 7 bases; unmatched junction bases: 13. Full variable domain (remainder filled in from reference TRBV19 and TRBJ1-5): DGGITQSPKYLFRKEGQNVTLSCEQNLNHDAMYWYRQDPGQGLRLIYYSQIVNDFQKGDIAEGYSVSREKKESFPLTVTSAQKNPTAFYLCASNPSKTGGSQPQHFGDGTRLSIL.